A selection of T cell receptor beta chains follows, all from one sample in a study of CD8+ T cells in alopecia areata. Measured with immunoSEQ multiplex PCR; TCRdb has only the in-frame clones, and not every one. The sample records over 150,000 clones, 59% being singletons. The material sequenced was CD4+ T cells sorted from blood, taken at week 0. All receptors come from a human donor with alopecia areata. CDR3s include the opening cysteine and the closing phenylalanine or tryptophan. The D gene is left open where the match is weak. Some rows have no size entry. The others give once, few or many, or a class for an expanded clone.

>.|.|TRBV29-1|TRBJ2-3
CSVEEEGVSTTDTQYF
>few|.|TRBV18|TRBJ1-1
CASSQSSNTEAFF
>.|TRBD2|TRBV4-1|TRBJ2-5
CASSQGRTSGQETQYF
>.|.|TRBV4-2|TRBJ2-5
CASSQNRDGETQYF
>few|.|TRBV5-1|TRBJ2-1
CASSFAGADNEQFF
>once|TRBD1|TRBV30|TRBJ1-2
CAWLQGAIGYTF
>once|TRBD2|TRBV29-1|TRBJ2-1
CSVVVPTSGTSNEQFF
>.|.|TRBV7-9|TRBJ1-5
CASSMGGIHQPQHF
>few|.|TRBV4-2|TRBJ2-1
CASSQDGGGEQFF
>.|.|TRBV11-2|TRBJ1-5
CASAVGAFQPQHF
>.|.|TRBV9|TRBJ1-2
CASSVGGRAHYGYTF
>.|TRBD1|TRBV7-6|TRBJ1-4
CASSLQGGKLFF
>once|TRBD1|TRBV2|TRBJ2-1
CASNGQGEQFF
>.|.|TRBV6-5|TRBJ1-1
CASSYTPGRRSTEAFF